Here is one T cell receptor beta chain with its context. Enrollment of patients from Seattle took place during active infection, with longitudinal follow-up. The source of the sample is a study of blood T cell repertoires in COVID-19. In the study overall: COVID-19 samples from acute and convalescent phases originated in the United States, Italy and Spain.

As processed by the authors: Amplification from reference gene primers served as the basis for estimated nucleated cell counts. Sequencing was performed with immunoSEQ multiplex PCR; in TCRdb, only in-frame clones are kept and a portion is missing. V and J calls and clone size are those listed in that table; D and trimming were worked out from the DNA. Of 150,000 to 250,000 clones in the sample, about 95% are singletons; the top ten hold around 0.8%. The V segment lost 0 bases and the J segment 3 bases; nucleotides outside the gene matches: 1. The CDR3 length is 17 residues. The germline V gene encodes CDR1 WNHNN and CDR2 SYGVQD (reference sequence).

The sequencing sample was made of peripheral blood. The sequence was collected from a man aged 25-45 years with COVID-19, enrolled during active disease. The chain recombines TRBV10-1 with TRBJ2-2; 13 bases are a match to TRBD2. CDR3 loop: CASSESGLAGDTGELFF. DNA for the CDR3: TGCGCCAGCAGTGAGTCTGGACTAGCGGGGGACACCGGGGAGCTGTTTTTT.